Presented here are 32 T cell receptor beta chains from one specimen sequenced in a study of T-cell memory formation after mild COVID-19. TCRdb itself ran the 5' RACE reads through MiXCR, one entry per CDR3 protein. The sample holds about 340,000 distinct CDR3 sequences, 15% to 20% seen once. Sequenced sample: PBMCs or a T cell subset sorted from them (not recorded which). Every receptor here comes from a man younger than 35 who had mild COVID-19 (a few samples of this study predate the infection). Cell type and time point are not known.

The gene calls are TRBV4-1 and TRBJ1-3, with 9 bases aligning to TRBD1. V shed 4 bases, J shed 1 base, and the junction held 2 bases outside the gene matches. The CDR3 loop spans 15 amino acids. Germline assignment: CDR1 MGHRA and CDR2 YSYEKL. CDR3 coding DNA: TGCGCCAGCAGCCGAGACAGGGGGTCTGGAAACACCATATATTTT. It translates to CASSRDRGSGNTIYF.

This clonotype has a count of ten or more. The chain couples TRBV20-1 to TRBJ2-2; D is undetermined. Trimming left V 4 bases short and J 2 bases short, with 20 bases between. The germline V gene encodes CDR1 DFQATT and CDR2 SNEGSKA (reference sequence). This CDR3 contains 17 residues. The CDR3: CSAKGPLGLRNTGELFF. The CDR3 DNA reads as TGCAGTGCTAAAGGGCCCCTAGGTCTCCGCAACACCGGGGAGCTGTTTTTT.

This clonotype was counted at least ten times. The chain is built from TRBV3-1 and TRBJ2-1; 10 nucleotides agree with TRBD1. The CDR3 contains 16 residues. Germline V lookup: CDR1 LGHDT, CDR2 YNNKEL (reference sequence). J lost 0 bases, V lost 4 bases, and 3 bases had no gene match. CDR3 amino acids: CASSLGQGDSYNEQFF. CDR3 in DNA: TGTGCCAGCAGCCTCGGACAGGGGGACTCCTACAATGAGCAGTTCTTC.

The V and J genes are TRBV4-1 and TRBJ2-3; no definite D call. The CDR3 consists of 14 residues. Trimming removed 0 bases from V and 2 bases from J, with 6 bases in between. Germline CDR1 reads MGHRA; CDR2 reads YSYEKL. In DNA, the CDR3 is TGCGCCAGCAGCCAAGATGGATTCACAGATACGCAGTATTTT. Translation gives CASSQDGFTDTQYF.

This chain uses TRBV28 with TRBJ1-5; D remains ambiguous. CDR1 and CDR2 from the germline V gene are MDHEN and SYDVKM. The CDR3 runs to 13 residues. Trimming cost V 4 bases and J 4 bases, with 8 bases left between them. The CDR3 DNA is TGTGCCAGCAGTTACGGGCCTAATCAGCCCCAGCATTTT. This codes for CASSYGPNQPQHF.

There are a few counts of this clonotype. The CDR3 reads CATSARSGGNTEAFF. The CDR3 DNA reads as TGTGCCACCAGCGCCCGAAGTGGGGGCAACACTGAAGCTTTCTTT. The rearrangement uses TRBV15 and TRBJ1-1; D is perhaps TRBD1 (6 bases). V lost 5 bases, J lost 2 bases, and 15 bases lay in between. The CDR3 is 15 amino acids. Germline values: CDR1 LNHNV, CDR2 YYDKDF (reference sequence).

The chain carries TRBV6-1 and TRBJ1-3; the match to TRBD1 covers 7 bases. This CDR3 is 13 amino acids long. CDR1 and CDR2 (germline): MNHNS, SASEGT. Germline trimming cut 10 bases from V and 1 base from J; bases unmatched to any gene: 4. In DNA, the CDR3 is TGTGCCATCGGGACAGCTTCTGGAAACACCATATATTTT. Translation: CAIGTASGNTIYF.

Only a few counts were recorded for this clonotype. V gene TRBV5-6 combines with J gene TRBJ2-1; 7 bases match TRBD1. The V segment lost 6 bases and the J segment 7 bases; nucleotides outside the gene matches: 16. Germline CDR1 is SGHDT and CDR2 is YYEEEE. The length of the CDR3 is 16 residues. The CDR3 bases are TGTGCCAGCAAGGCCGGGGACAGACTGACGGGAAATGAGCAGTTCTTC. This sequence encodes CASKAGDRLTGNEQFF.

The genes are TRBV20-1 and TRBJ1-4; D is unclear. The V and J ends lost 1 base and 10 bases respectively, with 13 bases between them. CDR3 length: 13 residues. CDR1 is DFQATT and CDR2 is SNEGSKA in the germline V gene (reference sequence). The CDR3: CSARAVTDAKLFF. DNA for the CDR3: TGCAGTGCTAGAGCGGTCACAGACGCAAAACTGTTTTTT.

CDR3 nucleotides: TGTGCCAGCAGTGAATACGACGGTGAGCAGAACACTGAAGCTTTCTTT. Encoded protein: CASSEYDGEQNTEAFF. V and J are TRBV25-1 and TRBJ1-1, with D hard to call. This CDR3 contains 16 residues. V was pared by 0 bases and J by 1 base, with 12 bases between. Germline V gene sequence: CDR1 MGHDK, CDR2 SYGVNS.

This clonotype was picked up many times. This chain connects TRBV5-6 to TRBJ2-5, with D unclear. The V gene lost 4 bases and the J gene lost 7 bases, with 11 bases spanning the gap. The CDR3 covers 12 residues. The germline V gene encodes CDR1 SGHDT and CDR2 YYEEEE. The DNA of the CDR3 is TGTGCCAGCAGCCCAACGGCCGGGACCCAGTACTTC. The encoded protein is CASSPTAGTQYF.

The chain combines TRBV6-1 with TRBJ2-4; 7 bases map to TRBD1. V gave up 6 bases and J gave up 5 bases; unmatched junction bases: 16. The CDR3 spans 17 residues. The V gene's germline CDR1 is MNHNS and CDR2 SASEGT. CDR3 DNA: TGTGCCAGCAGCGAGAGGACGGGACAGCGAACCGAAAACATTCAGTACTTC. Its translation: CASSERTGQRTENIQYF.

This clonotype was seen more than once but under ten times. The gene calls are TRBV7-6 and TRBJ2-7; D call uncertain. Germline CDR1 reads SGHVS; CDR2 reads FNYEAQ. CDR3 length equals 15 residues. The V gene lost 4 bases and the J gene lost 5 bases, with 18 bases spanning the gap. The CDR3 region has the DNA TGTGCCAGCAGCTCGCTGCTGGGCGGCCTTGACGAGCAGTACTTC. Amino acids: CASSSLLGGLDEQYF. The full variable domain, rest sourced from reference TRBV7-6 and TRBJ2-7, is GAGVSQSPRYKVTKRGQDVALRCDPISGHVSLYWYRQALGQGPEFLTYFNYEAQQDKSGLPNDRFSAERPEGSISTLTIQRTEQRDSAMYRCASSSLLGGLDEQYFGPGTRLTVT.

CDR3 residues: CASSVSGQGFNEQYF. CDR3 in DNA: TGTGCCAGCAGCGTTTCAGGACAGGGGTTCAACGAGCAGTACTTC. The J gene is TRBJ2-7, the V gene TRBV9; 9 bases agree with TRBD1. Looked up from germline, CDR1 is SGDLS and CDR2 is YYNGEE. The CDR3 is 15 amino acids. J was trimmed by 5 bases and V by 2 bases; bases with no gene match: 8. The full variable domain, rest sourced from reference TRBV9 and TRBJ2-7, is DSGVTQTPKHLITATGQRVTLRCSPRSGDLSVYWYQQSLDQGLQFLIQYYNGEERAKGNILERFSAQQFPDLHSELNLSSLELGDSALYFCASSVSGQGFNEQYFGPGTRLTVT.

The V gene is TRBV6-2 or TRBV6-3, the J gene TRBJ2-7; D ambiguous. This CDR3 spans 11 amino acids. Looked up from germline, CDR1 is MNHEY and CDR2 is SVGEGT. The V end was cut by 0 bases, the J end by 12 bases, with 9 bases between. This CDR3 is CASSYSRQLYV. The CDR3 DNA reads TGTGCCAGCAGTTACTCGAGGCAACTGTACGTC.

Many counts were recorded for this clonotype. The chain combines TRBV5-1 with TRBJ1-1; possibly TRBD1 for D (6 bases). V lost 2 bases and J lost 11, with 16 bases in between. This CDR3 region has 13 residues. The germline gives CDR1 SGHRS, CDR2 YFSETQ. CDR3 protein: CASSFPGVAVAFF. The DNA for the CDR3 is TGCGCCAGCAGCTTCCCAGGGGTGGCGGTCGCTTTCTTT.

The genes are TRBV19 and TRBJ1-5; tentative D call: TRBD1 (6 bases). CDR1 and CDR2 (germline): LNHDA, SQIVND (reference sequence). V was clipped by 3 bases and J by 1 base, with 13 bases between them. The CDR3 is 16 residues long. CDR3 amino acids: CASSIRDTKSNQPQHF. CDR3 in DNA: TGTGCCAGTAGTATCCGGGACACTAAAAGCAATCAGCCCCAGCATTTT. Using reference TRBV19 and TRBJ1-5 for the parts outside the CDR3, the full variable domain is DGGITQSPKYLFRKEGQNVTLSCEQNLNHDAMYWYRQDPGQGLRLIYYSQIVNDFQKGDIAEGYSVSREKKESFPLTVTSAQKNPTAFYLCASSIRDTKSNQPQHFGDGTRLSIL.

This sequence joins TRBV25-1 and TRBJ2-3, with TRBD2 matching 10 bases. J lost 4 bases, V lost 5 bases, and 3 bases had no gene match. The CDR3 contains 14 residues. Germline CDR1 and CDR2: MGHDK and SYGVNS. CDR3: CASSKRGGPDTQYF. CDR3 DNA: TGTGCCAGCAGTAAGCGGGGGGGCCCAGATACGCAGTATTTT.

This clonotype was detected a few times. The chain recombines TRBV29-1 with TRBJ2-3, with TRBD1 as a possible D gene (5 bases). Trimming took off 3 bases at V and 6 bases at J, with 16 bases between the two ends. This CDR3 is 14 amino acids long. Germline loops: CDR1 SQVTM, CDR2 ANQGSEA. CDR3 sequence reads: CSVDGGAHWDTQYF. The CDR3, as DNA: TGCAGCGTTGATGGTGGGGCACACTGGGATACGCAGTATTTT.

This rearrangement joins TRBV4-1 to TRBJ1-1; 8 bases fit TRBD1. The CDR3 sequence is 13 residues long. J was trimmed by 8 bases and V by 2 bases; bases with no gene match: 4. Germline values: CDR1 MGHRA, CDR2 YSYEKL. The CDR3 spells CASSQLDRGEAFF. The DNA of the CDR3 is TGCGCCAGCAGCCAACTTGACAGGGGCGAAGCTTTCTTT.

The V gene is TRBV20-1, the J gene TRBJ2-3, with D perhaps TRBD2 (6 bases). The V gene lost 1 base and the J gene lost 1 base, with 18 bases spanning the gap. Per the germline V gene, CDR1 is DFQATT and CDR2 is SNEGSKA (reference sequence). The CDR3 runs to 17 residues. CDR3 sequence reads: CSARAASGGARTDTQYF. The CDR3 DNA reads TGCAGTGCTAGAGCCGCCTCCGGCGGGGCCCGCACAGATACGCAGTATTTT.

This clonotype was detected only a few times. The chain couples TRBV20-1 to TRBJ2-3; perhaps TRBD2 as D (8 bases). Germline assignment: CDR1 DFQATT and CDR2 SNEGSKA (reference sequence). The CDR3 is 14 residues long. V lost 6 bases, J lost 3 bases, and 16 bases lay in between. The CDR3 reads CSARRGGQTDTQYF. In DNA form, the CDR3 reads TGCAGTGCCAGACGGGGGGGACAGACAGATACGCAGTATTTT.

This chain connects TRBV11-2 to TRBJ2-3; D is possibly TRBD2 (6 bases). Germline V gene sequence: CDR1 SGHAT, CDR2 FQNNGV. Trimming removed 8 bases at V and 6 bases at J, with 24 bases between. The CDR3 loop spans 16 amino acids. As DNA, the CDR3 is TGTGCCAGCCGGTGGTTGCGCGGGGTAGAATCGGATACGCAGTATTTT. Its protein is CASRWLRGVESDTQYF.

The chain is built from TRBV20-1 and TRBJ1-4; D is undetermined. The CDR3 is 15 residues long. Per germline, CDR1 DFQATT and CDR2 SNEGSKA (reference sequence). V lost 1 base and J 6 bases, leaving 15 bases between the germline ends. In DNA, the CDR3 is TGCAGTGCTAGAGTCTATCGGGTTTTGGATGAAAAACTGTTTTTT. It translates to CSARVYRVLDEKLFF.

The sample holds a few counts of this clonotype. This chain connects TRBV9 to TRBJ1-1; D is undetermined. The CDR3 contains 16 residues. CDR1 SGDLS and CDR2 YYNGEE come from the germline V gene. Deletions cut 0 bases from V and 0 bases from J, with 12 bases between. The CDR3 DNA reads as TGTGCCAGCAGCGTAGTGTTAAGTGCTATGAACACTGAAGCTTTCTTT. Amino acid sequence: CASSVVLSAMNTEAFF.

This clonotype was counted a few times. The rearrangement joins TRBV5-1 to TRBJ2-7, with TRBD1 matching 7 bases. This CDR3 spans 13 amino acids. Germline trimming cut 4 bases from V and 3 bases from J; bases unmatched to any gene: 4. Germline lookup yields CDR1 SGHRS and CDR2 YFSETQ. The CDR3, as DNA: TGCGCCAGCAGCGTGGGACAGCTCTACGAGCAGTACTTC. Amino acids: CASSVGQLYEQYF.

This clonotype was seen ten or more times. V usage is TRBV5-1 and J usage is TRBJ2-5; TRBD1 matches 8 bases. Germline V gene lookup returns CDR1 SGHRS and CDR2 YFSETQ. The CDR3 contains 14 residues. Losses at the gene ends were 4 bases for V and 2 bases for J; bases not matched to a gene: 4. CDR3 nucleotides: TGCGCCAGCAGCGGCAGGGACAGGCAAGAGACCCAGTACTTC. Protein: CASSGRDRQETQYF.

The rearrangement joins TRBV10-3 to TRBJ2-1; a possible D gene is TRBD2 (6 bases). The V end lost 4 bases, the J end lost 10 bases, and 11 bases lay between the germline ends. Looked up from germline, CDR1 is ENHRY and CDR2 is SYGVKD. The CDR3 totals 12 residues. The CDR3 DNA reads TGTGCCATCAGTGCGGGGACTGGCGAGCAGTTCTTC. Its translation is CAISAGTGEQFF.

This chain links TRBV12-3 or TRBV12-4 with TRBJ1-5; D is unclear. V lost 5 bases and J lost 0, with 8 bases in between. This CDR3 region has 14 residues. The CDR3 bases are TGTGCCAGCAGTCACCAATATAGCAATCAGCCCCAGCATTTT. This translates into CASSHQYSNQPQHF.

This clonotype was detected only a few times. The rearrangement uses TRBV6-5 and TRBJ2-7; the D gene is possibly TRBD2 (5 bases). This CDR3 has 15 amino acids. Trimming removed 0 bases from V and 2 bases from J, with 11 bases in between. Per the germline V gene, CDR1 is MNHEY and CDR2 is SVGAGI. In DNA, the CDR3 is TGTGCCAGCAGTTACTCGAGGGCAGGCACCTACGAGCAGTACGTC. Protein sequence: CASSYSRAGTYEQYV.

The rearrangement joins TRBV20-1 to TRBJ2-3; D remains ambiguous. Trimming stripped 3 bases from V and 1 base from J, with 8 bases between. Germline V gene data show CDR1 as DFQATT and CDR2 as SNEGSKA (reference sequence). CDR3 size: 13 residues. CDR3 loop: CSARVGGTDTQYF. The CDR3, as DNA: TGCAGTGCTAGGGTAGGAGGCACAGATACGCAGTATTTT.

The chain is built from TRBV18 and TRBJ2-1; 8 bases are a match to TRBD2. The CDR3 loop spans 15 amino acids. Germline CDR1 reads KGHSH; CDR2 reads LQKENI. Trimming at V came to 4 bases and at J to 4 bases, leaving 6 bases not matched to a gene. Here the CDR3 reads CASSRGLGLYNEQFF. In DNA form, the CDR3 reads TGTGCCAGCTCACGGGGACTAGGCCTTTACAATGAGCAGTTCTTC.